This TCR beta chain emerged from a study of CXCR3-negative and CXCR3-positive naive CD8 T cells. Findings and caveats of the study: Fresh PBMCs served for most assays, and CXCR3 expression fell partially after cryopreservation. Similarly elevated diversity marked both naive subsets, with memory CD8+ cells showing far lower diversity. Naive cells with CXCR3 showed TRB CDR3s that were more hydrophobic than those in CXCR3-negative naive cells. Within a donor, both naive subsets shared TRBV-TRBJ usage, unlike memory cells.

With regard to this clonotype: Its antigen is not known.

CDR3 length: 15 amino acids. In preparing the TRB cDNA libraries, 5' RACE with UMI labels was used. Each CDR3 protein gets one entry in TCRdb, which reprocessed the 5' RACE reads and gives no DNA. This sample's clone table lists about 130,000 distinct CDR3 sequences. The sample was naive CXCR3- CD8+ T cells from blood. The subset denotes: CD45RO-CCR7+CD27+CD95- naive CD8+ T cells lacking CXCR3 (TNR3-). This TCR was recovered from a human donor in good health. Some clones in this sample may be carry-over from other donors' samples. The genes are TRBV12-3 or TRBV12-4 and TRBJ1-4; the D gene TCRdb calls, TRBD1, cannot be checked with no DNA. This CDR3 reads CASSPAGTGMEKLFF.